The 27 T cell receptor beta chains below were found in one sample sequenced in a study of spatial heterogeneity in lung cancer. The study's findings and limits: Within tumors, counts of expanded alpha and beta TCRs tracked tumor mutation counts.

Time point here: sample taken at primary tumor resection. Their antigen targets remain unknown. TCRdb fed the 5' RACE reads into MiXCR, producing one record per CDR3 protein. Here the sample spans roughly 8,800 distinct CDR3 sequences, about 4.5% being singletons. This sample comprised lung tumor tissue, obtained at surgery. These TCRs come from a female donor with early-stage non-small cell lung cancer.

This clonotype is judged medium-sized (0.01 to 0.1%). The J gene is TRBJ2-2, the V gene TRBV27; D ambiguous. CDR1 MNHEY and CDR2 SMNVEV come from the germline V gene (reference sequence). This CDR3 contains 15 residues. Trimming left V 2 bases short and J 3 bases short, with 10 bases between. CDR3 in DNA: TGTGCCAGCAGTTTAAATGGACCGCACACCGGGGAGCTGTTTTTT. It is translated as CASSLNGPHTGELFF.

This clonotype was seen repeatedly, ten times or more. V usage is TRBV12-3 or TRBV12-4 and J usage is TRBJ2-2, with TRBD2 as a possible D gene (5 bases). The CDR3 is 12 amino acids. The V end was cut by 5 bases, the J end by 9 bases, with 10 bases between. Written as DNA, the CDR3 is TGTGCCAGCAGTCCGGAGGAGAGGGAGCTGTTTTTT. It is translated as CASSPEERELFF.

This clonotype was recorded many times. This chain's CDR3 is CATSDSAGTSTDTQYF. The CDR3 DNA follows: TGTGCCACCAGTGACTCAGCGGGAACTAGCACAGATACGCAGTATTTT. V and J are TRBV24-1 and TRBJ2-3; TRBD2 aligns across 7 bases. Germline V gene lookup returns CDR1 KGHDR and CDR2 SFDVKD. V lost 4 bases, J lost 0 bases, and 6 bases stayed unmatched. The CDR3 is made up of 16 amino acids.

This clonotype was seen ten or more times. The CDR3 protein is CASSKDTQYF. As DNA, the CDR3 is TGTGCCAGCTCAAAAGATACGCAGTATTTT. The chain joins TRBV18 to TRBJ2-3; no definite D call. Germline CDR1 reads KGHSH; CDR2 reads LQKENI. This CDR3 contains 10 residues. The V end lost 5 bases, the J end lost 5 bases, and 2 bases lay between the germline ends. Full variable domain (missing parts from reference TRBV18 and TRBJ2-3): NAGVMQNPRHLVRRRGQEARLRCSPMKGHSHVYWYRQLPEEGLKFMVYLQKENIIDESGMPKERFSAEFPKEGPSILRIQQVVRGDSAAYFCASSKDTQYFGPGTRLTVL.

This clonotype is labeled medium-sized (0.01 to 0.1%). The CDR3 reads CASSGAGVGTDTQYF. As DNA, the CDR3 is TGCGCCAGCAGCGGAGCGGGAGTAGGTACAGATACGCAGTATTTT. The chain employs TRBV5-1 and TRBJ2-3; 8 nucleotides align to TRBD2. V dropped 4 bases and J dropped 3; count of bases not matched to a gene: 7. Germline-derived CDR1 and CDR2 are SGHRS and YFSETQ. This CDR3 region has 15 residues.

This clonotype has a count of ten or more. The chain employs TRBV29-1 and TRBJ2-2, with D perhaps TRBD1 or TRBD2 (5 bases each). This CDR3 has 13 residues. Deletions cut 7 bases from V and 8 bases from J, with 17 bases between. Germline values: CDR1 SQVTM, CDR2 ANQGSEA. CDR3 in DNA: TGCAGCGCCCTAGGGACCGCGAAAGGGGAGCTGTTTTTT. Protein: CSALGTAKGELFF.

This clonotype was detected ten times or more. The chain combines TRBV7-3 with TRBJ2-1; D gene uncertain. This CDR3 region has 14 residues. Trimming took off 3 bases at V and 4 bases at J, with 10 bases between the two ends. Germline V gene data show CDR1 as SGHTA and CDR2 as FQGTGA. Written as DNA, the CDR3 is TGTGCCAGCAGCTTCGATAATAGTTACAATGAGCAGTTCTTC. It encodes CASSFDNSYNEQFF.

Sample share makes this clonotype medium-sized. This could be a read error, since a much larger clone is one nucleotide away. The gene calls are TRBV4-2 and TRBJ1-2; tentatively, D is TRBD1 (5 bases). The germline CDR1 and CDR2 sequences are LGHNA and YNFKEQ. The CDR3 is 15 amino acids. The CDR3 is CASSQDILANYGYNF. Written as DNA, the CDR3 is TGTGCCAGCAGCCAGGACATATTGGCAAACTATGGCTACAACTTC.

This clonotype came up many times. The V gene is TRBV9, the J gene TRBJ2-2; D perhaps matches TRBD1 (6 bases). V lost 2 bases and J 7 bases, leaving 9 bases between the germline ends. CDR3 size: 13 residues. Germline V gives CDR1 SGDLS, CDR2 YYNGEE. The CDR3 loop is CASSVGGDGELFF. Here the CDR3 DNA reads TGTGCCAGCAGCGTTGGGGGCGACGGGGAGCTGTTTTTT. Variable domain in full (rest from reference TRBV9 and TRBJ2-2): DSGVTQTPKHLITATGQRVTLRCSPRSGDLSVYWYQQSLDQGLQFLIQYYNGEERAKGNILERFSAQQFPDLHSELNLSSLELGDSALYFCASSVGGDGELFFGEGSRLTVL.

There are many counts of this clonotype. The gene calls are TRBV28 and TRBJ1-4; D may be TRBD1 (5 bases). The CDR3 has 17 residues. Per the germline V gene, CDR1 is MDHEN and CDR2 is SYDVKM. Trimming took off 8 bases at V and 8 bases at J, with 27 bases between the two ends. The CDR3 region is CASAVSLSLVSGEKLFF. In DNA, the CDR3 is TGTGCCAGCGCAGTTTCCCTCTCTTTGGTTTCAGGGGAAAAACTGTTTTTT.

In its sample, this clonotype was seen many times. One end of the junction is discordant with germline, which a read error may explain. This chain uses TRBV7-7 with TRBJ2-1; D is ambiguous. The CDR3 length is 15 residues. The germline V gene encodes CDR1 SSHAT and CDR2 FNYEAQ (reference sequence). This CDR3 reads CASSLDWARNNEQFF. The CDR3, as DNA: TGTGCTAGCAGCTTAGATTGGGCGCGGAACAATGAGCAGTTCTTC. Full variable domain (remainder filled in from reference TRBV7-7 and TRBJ2-1): GAGVSQSPRYKVTKRGQDVTLRCDPISSHATLYWYQQALGQGPEFLTYFNYEAQPDKSGLPSDRFSAERPEGSISTLTIQRTEQRDSAMYRCASSLDWARNNEQFFGPGTRLTVL.

Sample share makes this clonotype medium-sized. The gene calls are TRBV20-1 and TRBJ2-7; D might be TRBD2 (5 bases). Trimming shortened V by 5 bases and J by 5 bases, and 16 bases separated the two germline ends. Germline lookup yields CDR1 DFQATT and CDR2 SNEGSKA (reference sequence). There are 13 residues in the CDR3. As DNA, the CDR3 is TGCAGTGCTTTCCGGACTCTTTCGAACGAGCAGTACTTC. Amino acid sequence: CSAFRTLSNEQYF.

The J gene is TRBJ1-6, the V gene TRBV28; 9 bases fit TRBD1. CDR3 length equals 14 residues. Germline CDR1 MDHEN, CDR2 SYDVKM. With 5 bases clipped from V and 7 bases from J, the junction kept 3 bases outside the gene matches. The CDR3 bases are TGTGCCAGCAGTCCTGGACAGGGGAATTCACCCCTCCACTTT. It translates to CASSPGQGNSPLHF. Together with reference TRBV28 and TRBJ1-6, the CDR3 gives the full variable domain: DVKVTQSSRYLVKRTGEKVFLECVQDMDHENMFWYRQDPGLGLRLIYFSYDVKMKEKGDIPEGYSVSREKKERFSLILESASTNQTSMYLCASSPGQGNSPLHFGNGTRLTVT.

Judged by abundance, this clonotype is medium-sized (0.01 to 0.1%). The chain is built from TRBV11-2 and TRBJ2-5; D might be TRBD1 (5 bases). Trimming removed 5 bases at V and 4 bases at J, with 14 bases between. The germline gives CDR1 SGHAT, CDR2 FQNNGV. The CDR3 runs to 14 residues. In nucleotides, the CDR3 is TGTGCCAGCAGCCCTTTCCGACAGAGAGAGACCCAGTACTTC. It yields the protein CASSPFRQRETQYF.

This clonotype came up many times. CDR3: CSVEDSYEQYF. CDR3 coding DNA: TGCAGCGTTGAGGATTCCTACGAGCAGTACTTC. This rearrangement joins TRBV29-1 to TRBJ2-7; no clear D. Germline assignment: CDR1 SQVTM and CDR2 ANQGSEA. V was clipped by 3 bases and J by 1 base, with 4 bases between them. There are 11 residues in the CDR3.

This clonotype was found many times. This chain connects TRBV10-1 to TRBJ1-1; possibly TRBD1 for D (6 bases). V lost 5 bases to trimming and J lost 3 bases, with 16 bases between them. CDR3 length: 15 residues. Germline CDR1 is WNHNN and CDR2 is SYGVQD (reference sequence). CDR3 in DNA: TGCGCCAGCAGTCCCGGGGGGGGCCCGCACACTGAAGCTTTCTTT. Protein: CASSPGGGPHTEAFF.

This clonotype has a count of ten or more. The chain is built from TRBV20-1 and TRBJ1-5; D unclear. CDR1 is DFQATT, CDR2 SNEGSKA, per germline (reference sequence). V was shortened by 0 bases and J by 3 bases, with 9 bases between the two germline ends. This CDR3 spans 14 amino acids. The CDR3 DNA reads TGCAGTGCTAGAGATCCCCTGATCAATCAGCCCCAGCATTTT. Amino acids: CSARDPLINQPQHF.

Sample share makes this clonotype medium-sized. The V and J genes are TRBV10-2 and TRBJ2-7, with D perhaps matching TRBD2 (6 bases). Germline CDR1 and CDR2: WSHSY and SAAADI. With 2 bases removed from V and 2 bases from J, the gap between germline ends came to 10 bases. The CDR3 sequence is 14 residues long. The chain's CDR3 is CASSERRDPYEQYF. The CDR3 nucleotides read TGCGCCAGCAGTGAGAGGCGGGATCCCTACGAGCAGTACTTC.

This clonotype was counted between two and nine times. This chain joins TRBV20-1 and TRBJ1-3; D gene ambiguous. The V end was cut by 3 bases, the J end by 0 bases, with 12 bases between. The length of the CDR3 is 15 residues. Looked up from germline, CDR1 is DFQATT and CDR2 is SNEGSKA (reference sequence). The CDR3 reads CSARVRPNSGNTIYF. For the CDR3, the DNA is TGCAGTGCTAGGGTCAGACCGAACTCTGGAAACACCATATATTTT.

The J gene is TRBJ1-3, the V gene TRBV20-1; weak D call: TRBD1 (6 bases). In germline, CDR1 is DFQATT, CDR2 SNEGSKA (reference sequence). The CDR3 runs to 15 residues. The ends were cut back, 1 base at V and 4 bases at J, with 14 bases in the middle. The DNA for the CDR3 is TGCAGTGCTAGAGGCAGGGGAGACTACGGAAACACCATATATTTT. Translating it yields CSARGRGDYGNTIYF.

This clonotype was recorded many times. This chain joins TRBV20-1 and TRBJ2-3; D remains unclear. Germline V gives CDR1 DFQATT, CDR2 SNEGSKA (reference sequence). V lost 3 bases and J lost 1, with 2 bases in between. The CDR3 totals 11 residues. CDR3: CSASGTDTQYF. In DNA, the CDR3 is TGCAGTGCTAGCGGCACAGATACGCAGTATTTT.

By frequency in the sample, this clonotype is medium-sized. V gene TRBV28 combines with J gene TRBJ2-5; D may be TRBD1 or TRBD2 (5 bases each). This CDR3 spans 14 amino acids. Germline assignment: CDR1 MDHEN and CDR2 SYDVKM. V shed 3 bases and J shed 3 bases, with 11 bases lying between them. CDR3 residues: CASSFSGTKETQYF. In nucleotides, the CDR3 is TGTGCCAGCAGTTTTTCCGGGACGAAAGAGACCCAGTACTTC.

The chain joins TRBV12-3 or TRBV12-4 to TRBJ2-2; 14 bases are a match to TRBD2. After removal of 5 bases from V and 7 bases from J, the junction contained 6 bases not matched to a gene. The CDR3 covers 16 residues. As DNA, the CDR3 is TGTGCCAGCAGTCAGGGGACTAGCGGGAGAGGCGGGGAGCTGTTTTTT. It specifies CASSQGTSGRGGELFF.

This clonotype is classed as medium-sized. The rearrangement joins TRBV20-1 to TRBJ2-1, with 7 bases that match TRBD2. V was clipped by 5 bases and J by 4 bases; unmatched bases: 5. This CDR3 is built from 13 residues. Germline CDR1 DFQATT, CDR2 SNEGSKA (reference sequence). The CDR3 region is CSASGLDYNEQFF. In DNA form, the CDR3 reads TGCAGTGCTTCCGGACTAGATTACAATGAGCAGTTCTTC.

Only a few counts were recorded for this clonotype. V is TRBV19 and J is TRBJ2-2, with D possibly being TRBD2 (6 bases). V was shortened by 3 bases and J by 8 bases, with 19 bases between the two germline ends. Germline V gene data show CDR1 as LNHDA and CDR2 as SQIVND (reference sequence). The CDR3 runs 16 residues. The DNA for the CDR3 is TGTGCCAGTAGTATGGTTACTAGCCGAATTGAAGGGGAGCTGTTTTTT. Translating it yields CASSMVTSRIEGELFF.

This clonotype was counted at least ten times. J is TRBJ2-7 and V is TRBV7-3; 9 positions match TRBD1. This CDR3 is 13 amino acids long. Germline V gives CDR1 SGHTA, CDR2 FQGTGA. V gave up 8 bases and J gave up 6 bases; unmatched junction bases: 8. CDR3 bases: TGTGCCAGCGGATCGGGACAGGGTGCCGAGCAGTACTTC. It specifies CASGSGQGAEQYF.

This clonotype was picked up many times. The chain recombines TRBV20-1 with TRBJ1-4; D gene uncertain. The V gene's germline CDR1 is DFQATT and CDR2 SNEGSKA (reference sequence). Trimming pared 4 bases from V and 0 bases from J, leaving 6 bases between. The length of the CDR3 is 13 residues. CDR3 bases: TGCAGTGCTACGACCCCAACTAATGAAAAACTGTTTTTT. This translates into CSATTPTNEKLFF.